Only a few counts were recorded for the clone carrying this T cell receptor (beta chain). Its target is not known. This sample is part of a study of cytomegalovirus exposure and HLA in healthy donors. Overall study findings and caveats: The later analysis indicated that the majority of CMV-associated TCR beta chains appeared HLA-restricted. Among the CMV-associated chains, a few were confirmed in vitro as specific for CMV antigens. A later analysis by the authors found several of the most significant clusters apparently linked to common viral pathogens.

In germline, CDR1 is SGHNT, CDR2 YYREEE (reference sequence). V lost 3 bases, J lost 7 bases, and 6 bases lay in between. The CDR3 loop spans 11 amino acids. PCR was performed using 60 Vbeta and 13 Jbeta primers. This table comes from immunoSEQ multiplex PCR, and its TCRdb copy is limited to in-frame clones, with some not included. The sample records about 81,000 clones, 85% to 90% being singletons. This clonotype was sampled from a young man in good health and CMV-seronegative. The V gene is TRBV5-4, the J gene TRBJ2-3; unclear D gene. Sequencing used PBMCs. The CDR3 nucleotides are TGTGCCAGCAGCTCTCTGTATACGCAGTATTTT. This codes for CASSSLYTQYF.